The 14 T cell receptor beta chains below all came from one sample that was sequenced in a study of shared clonotypes between healthy human individuals. Sequencing used immunoSEQ multiplex PCR; TCRdb keeps in-frame clones, though not all of them. The data show roughly 2.4 million clones, almost 96% seen once. Source material: naive CD4+ T cells sorted from blood. The subset is: CD45RA+ positively selected. These receptors were obtained from a man between 18 and 35 years old in good health.

With respect to this clone: Different DNA sequences within this sample yield the same CDR3. The gene calls are TRBV6-6 and TRBJ2-7; 9 bases are a match to TRBD1. The CDR3 is 14 amino acids. Losses at the gene ends were 9 bases for V and 2 bases for J; bases not matched to a gene: 8. The germline gives CDR1 MNHNY, CDR2 SVGAGI (reference sequence). CDR3 sequence: CASSPGQGAYEQYF. The CDR3 coding sequence is TGTGCCAGTTCACCGGGACAGGGAGCCTACGAGCAGTACTTC.

The V gene is TRBV4-3, the J gene TRBJ2-3; D perhaps matches TRBD1 (5 bases). The V end lost 0 bases, the J end lost 5 bases, and 12 bases lay between the germline ends. Germline V gene sequence: CDR1 LGHNA, CDR2 YSLEER. The CDR3 is 15 amino acids. The CDR3 nucleotides read TGCGCCAGCAGCCAAGAGCGGAACAGGATAGATACGCAGTATTTT. Translation: CASSQERNRIDTQYF.

The chain uses TRBV15 and TRBJ2-7; TRBD2 aligns across 7 bases. V lost 4 bases, J lost 1 base, and 1 base stayed unmatched. CDR1 LNHNV and CDR2 YYDKDF come from the germline V gene (reference sequence). The CDR3 sequence is 13 residues long. CDR3 loop: CATSKGLSYEQYF. As DNA, the CDR3 is TGTGCCACCAGCAAGGGACTATCCTACGAGCAGTACTTC.

The CDR3 is CASAGGGLRGEQYF. The CDR3 DNA reads TGTGCCAGCGCCGGGGGAGGGCTGCGGGGCGAGCAGTACTTC. This sequence joins TRBV6-5 and TRBJ2-7; the match to TRBD2 covers 7 bases. The CDR3 covers 14 residues. J lost 6 bases, V lost 8 bases, and 13 bases had no gene match. CDR1 is MNHEY and CDR2 is SVGAGI in the germline V gene.

Note on this clone: At the DNA level, this CDR3 is encoded by other sequences in the same sample as well. The CDR3 reads CASSLAEKLFF. CDR3 nucleotides: TGTGCCAGCAGTTTGGCTGAAAAACTGTTTTTT. The gene calls are TRBV28 and TRBJ1-4; D is unresolved. CDR1 and CDR2 (germline): MDHEN, SYDVKM. The CDR3 loop spans 11 amino acids. Trimming removed 3 bases at V and 7 bases at J, with 3 bases between.

The chain couples TRBV10-3 to TRBJ1-5; TRBD1 might be the D (5 bases). Germline V gene lookup returns CDR1 ENHRY and CDR2 SYGVKD. V was pared by 3 bases and J by 7 bases, with 16 bases between. This CDR3 contains 15 residues. CDR3 loop: CAISEGTSSGQPQHF. In DNA, the CDR3 is TGTGCCATCAGTGAAGGGACGTCCTCCGGGCAGCCCCAGCATTTT.

This chain's CDR3 is CASGETGNSNQPQHF. The CDR3 coding sequence is TGTGCCAGTGGGGAGACAGGTAATAGCAATCAGCCCCAGCATTTT. The chain employs TRBV19 and TRBJ1-5; TRBD1 is a possible D gene (6 bases). There are 15 residues in the CDR3. Trimming shortened V by 8 bases and J by 0 bases, and 14 bases separated the two germline ends. In germline, CDR1 is LNHDA, CDR2 SQIVND (reference sequence).

In the case of this clone: The same CDR3 arises from other DNA sequences in this sample as well. V is TRBV5-8 and J is TRBJ1-6; tentatively, D is TRBD1 (5 bases). V was pared by 0 bases and J by 7 bases, with 8 bases between. Germline-derived CDR1 and CDR2 are SGHTS and YDEGEE. The CDR3 length is 14 residues. DNA of the CDR3: TGTGCCAGCAGCTTGGAGGGACTCAATTCACCCCTCCACTTT. Translating gives CASSLEGLNSPLHF.

J is TRBJ2-3 and V is TRBV7-2, with TRBD2 matching 11 bases. The CDR3 runs to 18 residues. After removal of 1 base from V and 1 base from J, the junction contained 7 bases not matched to a gene. Per the germline V gene, CDR1 is SGHTA and CDR2 is FQGNSA. The CDR3 nucleotides read TGTGCCAGCAGCTTAGACCACGTAGCGGGAGGGCGCACAGATACGCAGTATTTT. Residues: CASSLDHVAGGRTDTQYF. The full variable domain, its missing parts supplied by reference TRBV7-2 and TRBJ2-3, is GAGVSQSPSNKVTEKGKDVELRCDPISGHTALYWYRQSLGQGLEFLIYFQGNSAPDKSGLPSDRFSAERTGGSVSTLTIQRTQQEDSAVYLCASSLDHVAGGRTDTQYFGPGTRLTVL.

The rearrangement joins TRBV9 to TRBJ2-7; D possibly matches TRBD1 or TRBD2 (5 bases each). Trimming stripped 4 bases from V and 4 bases from J, with 12 bases between. Germline V lookup: CDR1 SGDLS, CDR2 YYNGEE. This CDR3 has 13 residues. CDR3 region: CASSRDGGYEQYF. The CDR3 DNA reads TGTGCCAGCAGCAGGGACGGAGGATACGAGCAGTACTTC.

The gene calls are TRBV7-6 and TRBJ2-4; 9 bases are a match to TRBD1. Germline V gene lookup returns CDR1 SGHVS and CDR2 FNYEAQ. Trimming removed 4 bases from V and 4 bases from J; junction bases left unmatched: 8. This CDR3 has 16 amino acids. Written as DNA, the CDR3 is TGTGCCAGCAGCTCACGAGGGGGGACAGGGAAAAACATTCAGTACTTC. This codes for CASSSRGGTGKNIQYF.

The genes are TRBV10-3 and TRBJ2-5, with D possibly being TRBD2 (6 bases). Trimming pared 3 bases from V and 5 bases from J, leaving 10 bases between. The CDR3 is 13 amino acids. CDR1 is ENHRY and CDR2 is SYGVKD in the germline V gene. The CDR3, as DNA: TGTGCCATCAGTGATGGGGGGTGGGAGACCCAGTACTTC. This encodes CAISDGGWETQYF.

The CDR3 protein is CASSQVPTRDEQYF. The CDR3, as DNA: TGCGCCAGCAGCCAAGTCCCCACTAGGGACGAGCAGTACTTC. The chain couples TRBV4-1 to TRBJ2-7, with D possibly matching TRBD2 (5 bases). The V end lost 1 base, the J end lost 5 bases, and 12 bases lay between the germline ends. The CDR3 consists of 14 residues. Germline V lookup: CDR1 MGHRA, CDR2 YSYEKL.

V gene TRBV28 combines with J gene TRBJ1-1, with D maybe TRBD1 (5 bases). With 4 bases removed from V and 10 bases from J, the gap between germline ends came to 13 bases. This CDR3 has 12 amino acids. Germline CDR1 and CDR2: MDHEN and SYDVKM. The CDR3 DNA reads TGTGCCAGCAGTTCGCAGGGCGTACGAGCTTTCTTT. Translated, it gives CASSSQGVRAFF.